These T cell receptor beta chains were read from a single sample in a study of CXCR4 blockade with PD-1 therapy in pancreatic cancer. Assay: immunoSEQ multiplex PCR; the TCRdb copy retains only in-frame clones and omits some. This sample yields about 5,100 clones, of which approximately 48% are seen a single time; around 8.2% belongs to the top ten. Sequencing was performed on tumor tissue. The receptor set was obtained from a human donor with pancreatic ductal adenocarcinoma. Both conserved end residues are part of each CDR3.

j_gene	v_gene	CDR3aa
TRBJ1-4	TRBV28	CASSPARGGGEKLFF
TRBJ2-7	TRBV15	CATSRDPEAYEQYF
TRBJ2-5	TRBV14	CASSQGPVGGQQETQYF
TRBJ2-5	TRBV29-1	CSVAGTTGEETQYF
TRBJ2-3	TRBV11-3	CASSLPAGAGDTQYF
TRBJ2-7	TRBV30	CAWKTPRSEQYF
TRBJ2-1	TRBV29-1	CSVTGSGRANEQFF
TRBJ2-3	TRBV11-3	CASSFGTGGTDTQYF
TRBJ1-2	TRBV28	CASRSQGGGYTF
TRBJ2-2	TRBV19	CASGVGDYTGELFF
TRBJ2-2	TRBV19	CASSMRENTGELFF
TRBJ2-7	TRBV10-3	CASSEQGVSYEQYF
TRBJ2-1	TRBV9	CASSSIGLDLNEQFF
TRBJ2-5	TRBV19	CASSIVEGETQYF
TRBJ1-6	TRBV7-1	CASSLDEGSPLHF
TRBJ2-3	TRBV6-8	CASSDGAGTDTQYF
TRBJ2-7	TRBV19	CASSLGGSFYEQYF
TRBJ1-2	TRBV6-8	CAISQTPRNYGYTF
TRBJ2-7	TRBV18	CASSPKNAGERYEQYF
TRBJ1-1	TRBV11-3	CASSTGQGSTEAFF
TRBJ1-1	TRBV29-1	CSVSGAGTNTEAFF
TRBJ2-1	TRBV29-1	CSVALAGREQFF
TRBJ1-2	TRBV4-1	CASSQGDSVNYGYTF
TRBJ1-4	TRBV6-8	CASNRGQGNEKLFF
TRBJ2-3	TRBV19	CASSIGGRWADTQYF
TRBJ2-3	TRBV6-8	CASSYDREASGSSTDTQYF
TRBJ2-7	TRBV12-5	CASGLMTSGNEQYF
TRBJ2-3	TRBV16	CASSQSGFAGDTQYF
TRBJ2-6	TRBV19	CASSPRDSFSGANVLTF
TRBJ2-7	TRBV18	CASSPPTSGEGEQYF
TRBJ2-3	TRBV27	CASSIAGAPDTQYF
TRBJ1-2	TRBV12-5	CVSTSSSDYGYTF
TRBJ2-3	TRBV19	CASSMGLADTQYF
TRBJ1-2	TRBV28	CASTSWDRRNYGYTF
TRBJ1-2	TRBV30	CASSVNRANYGYTF
TRBJ1-4	TRBV18	CASSPYINEKLFF
TRBJ2-7	TRBV6-4	CATGTASYEQYF
TRBJ1-1	TRBV30	CAWSPSTANTEAFF
TRBJ2-1	TRBV11-3	CASSSPAGRGYNEQFF
TRBJ2-6	TRBV5-1	CASREVVAGANVLTF
TRBJ2-3	TRBV18	CASSPTGGGTDTQYF
TRBJ1-1	TRBV15	CATSSWTGASEAFF
TRBJ2-7	TRBV15	CATSRDLAGDEEQYF
TRBJ2-7	TRBV7-6	CASSLAVSDYEQYF
TRBJ2-5	TRBV14	CTSSQGLARETQYF
TRBJ2-7	TRBV28	CASSLGLLDEQYF
TRBJ2-3	TRBV14	CASSQSWGVADTQYF
TRBJ1-4	TRBV19	CASTNLRNNNEKLFF
TRBJ2-7	TRBV9	CASSVGGYRDSYEQYF
TRBJ2-7	TRBV19	CASSEREKSRWSYEQYF
TRBJ2-1	TRBV6-8	CASSPFTTHGEQFF
TRBJ1-6	TRBV2	CASSPGQVRFPLHF
TRBJ2-1	TRBV5-1	CASVTNPPGNEQFF
TRBJ2-5	TRBV11-3	CASSLLAGQETQYF